This T cell receptor (beta chain) was captured in a study of identical twins. Broader study findings: Possibly, invariant MAIT and iNKT cells partly confounded zero-insertion analyses. Twins shared beta out-of-frame sequences in excess, but this excess was weaker.

A single record per CDR3 protein comes from TCRdb applying MiXCR to the 5' RACE reads. The sample carries about 1.7 million distinct CDR3 sequences, less than 40% recorded once. In this sample, this clonotype turned up a few times. The antigen remains unidentified. The CDR3 runs to 18 residues. With 1 base clipped from V and 8 bases from J, the junction kept 14 bases outside the gene matches. Per the germline V gene, CDR1 is DFQATT and CDR2 is SNEGSKA (reference sequence). Sequencing was performed on cord blood. The chain combines TRBV20-1 with TRBJ2-1, with TRBD2 identical over 13 bases. This TCR came from a newborn girl in good health. CDR3 in amino acids: CSARVTSGGIPTQDEQFF. CDR3 in DNA: TGCAGTGCTAGAGTGACTAGCGGGGGGATACCTACGCAGGATGAGCAGTTCTTC.